Listed here are 25 T cell receptor beta chains from one sample, sequenced in a study of shared clonotypes between healthy human individuals. Method: immunoSEQ multiplex PCR; TCRdb's copy keeps in-frame clones and lacks some. This sample has millions of clones, with around nine tenths found just once. The sequencing input was naive CD4+ T cells sorted from blood. Noted subset: CD45RA+ positively selected. Receptor source: a man between 18 and 29 years old in good health.

This sequence joins TRBV11-2 and TRBJ2-3; 10 bases match TRBD2. CDR1 is SGHAT, CDR2 FQNNGV, per germline. Germline trimming cut 2 bases from V and 5 bases from J; bases unmatched to any gene: 7. The CDR3 length is 16 residues. CDR3 sequence (DNA): TGTGCCAGCAGCTTAAGCGGGGGGGCCGTATTAGATACGCAGTATTTT. Amino acids: CASSLSGGAVLDTQYF.

The gene calls are TRBV11-2 and TRBJ2-1; perhaps TRBD2 as D (5 bases). CDR1 and CDR2 (germline): SGHAT, FQNNGV. The CDR3 runs 16 residues. The V and J ends lost 5 bases and 4 bases respectively, with 18 bases between them. The CDR3 loop is CASSPRTVRPYNEQFF. The CDR3 coding sequence is TGTGCCAGCAGCCCGCGGACTGTCCGCCCATACAATGAGCAGTTCTTC. Full variable domain (missing parts from reference TRBV11-2 and TRBJ2-1): EAGVAQSPRYKIIEKRQSVAFWCNPISGHATLYWYQQILGQGPKLLIQFQNNGVVDDSQLPKDRFSAERLKGVDSTLKIQPAKLEDSAVYLCASSPRTVRPYNEQFFGPGTRLTVL.

The chain is built from TRBV4-2 and TRBJ2-1; 15 bases are shared with TRBD2. The CDR3 totals 18 residues. Per germline, CDR1 LGHNA and CDR2 YNFKEQ. V shed 5 bases and J 6 bases; nucleotides not matched to a gene: 11. The CDR3 coding sequence is TGTGCCAGCAGCTCCCCCCCAGGGACTAGCGGGAGGCTCAATGAGCAGTTCTTC. This translates into CASSSPPGTSGRLNEQFF.

The gene calls are TRBV5-6 and TRBJ2-5; D might be TRBD2 (5 bases). This CDR3 has 14 amino acids. Germline CDR1 SGHDT, CDR2 YYEEEE. V was clipped by 5 bases and J by 7 bases, with 18 bases between them. The CDR3 DNA is TGTGCCAGCAGGTTGCGAGGGAAAGTTGGGACCCAGTACTTC. It codes for CASRLRGKVGTQYF.

The chain joins TRBV9 to TRBJ2-1; 9 nucleotides match TRBD1. The CDR3 spans 15 residues. V lost 4 bases and J lost 8; bases outside the gene matches: 10. Germline lookup yields CDR1 SGDLS and CDR2 YYNGEE. CDR3 in amino acids: CASSIPGTGFHEQFF. The CDR3 DNA reads TGTGCCAGCAGCATCCCCGGGACAGGGTTCCATGAGCAGTTCTTC.

The rearrangement joins TRBV7-2 to TRBJ2-7, with D perhaps TRBD1 (6 bases). Deletions cut 6 bases from V and 12 bases from J, with 18 bases between. Germline-derived CDR1 and CDR2 are SGHTA and FQGNSA. CDR3 size: 12 residues. CDR3 protein: CASSSDSPYWYF. CDR3 sequence (DNA): TGTGCCAGCAGTTCGGACAGCCCCTATTGGTACTTC.

The gene calls are TRBV9 and TRBJ2-3, with TRBD1 matching 10 bases. Germline V lookup: CDR1 SGDLS, CDR2 YYNGEE. Trimming at V came to 3 bases and at J to 1 base, leaving 8 bases not matched to a gene. The CDR3 is 17 amino acids. The CDR3: CASSAKAGTGGTDTQYF. CDR3 nucleotides: TGTGCCAGCAGCGCTAAGGCCGGGACAGGGGGCACAGATACGCAGTATTTT.

This clone was detected only once. The genes are TRBV6-5 and TRBJ2-3; D gene uncertain. This CDR3 comprises 15 residues. Trimming removed 2 bases from V and 0 bases from J, with 9 bases in between. Per germline, CDR1 MNHEY and CDR2 SVGAGI. Here the CDR3 reads CASSYQRKSTDTQYF. The CDR3 DNA sequence: TGTGCCAGCAGTTACCAAAGGAAAAGCACAGATACGCAGTATTTT.

The rearrangement uses TRBV10-3 and TRBJ1-5, with a weak D call TRBD1 (6 bases). Trimming took off 10 bases at V and 3 bases at J, with 13 bases between the two ends. Per the germline V gene, CDR1 is ENHRY and CDR2 is SYGVKD. The CDR3 covers 13 residues. The CDR3 bases are TGTGCCACCCATCACAGGGACAATCAGCCCCAGCATTTT. Amino acids: CATHHRDNQPQHF.

The chain is built from TRBV4-3 and TRBJ2-1; either TRBD1 or TRBD2 may fit D (6 bases each). The CDR3 has 19 amino acids. Germline values: CDR1 LGHNA, CDR2 YSLEER. V gave up 2 bases and J gave up 6 bases, with 26 bases separating them. CDR3 sequence (DNA): TGCGCCAGCAGCCAACTTGGGGGCAGACCGGGACTGCCTGTCAATGAGCAGTTCTTC. It yields the protein CASSQLGGRPGLPVNEQFF.

In DNA form, the CDR3 reads TGCGCCAGCAGCTTGTCCAGCGGGAGGGTAGATACGCAGTATTTT. The encoded protein is CASSLSSGRVDTQYF. The V call is TRBV5-1, the J call TRBJ2-3, with 10 bases aligning to TRBD2. Trimming at V came to 1 base and at J to 5 bases, leaving 4 bases not matched to a gene. Looked up from germline, CDR1 is SGHRS and CDR2 is YFSETQ. The length of the CDR3 is 15 residues. Variable domain in full (rest from reference TRBV5-1 and TRBJ2-3): KAGVTQTPRYLIKTRGQQVTLSCSPISGHRSVSWYQQTPGQGLQFLFEYFSETQRNKGNFPGRFSGRQFSNSRSEMNVSTLELGDSALYLCASSLSSGRVDTQYFGPGTRLTVL.

The chain recombines TRBV7-9 with TRBJ2-5, with D unresolved. Germline V gene lookup returns CDR1 SEHNR and CDR2 FQNEAQ (reference sequence). V was clipped by 1 base and J by 3 bases, with 15 bases between them. The CDR3 covers 16 residues. CDR3 amino acids: CASSLVWRMVEETQYF. CDR3 DNA sequence: TGTGCCAGCAGCTTAGTGTGGCGCATGGTAGAAGAGACCCAGTACTTC.

The J gene is TRBJ1-2, the V gene TRBV5-4; 7 bases match TRBD1. The CDR3 extends over 14 amino acids. Trimming cost V 5 bases and J 7 bases; bases outside gene matches: 11. Germline V gene sequence: CDR1 SGHNT, CDR2 YYREEE (reference sequence). The CDR3 sequence: CASSPWQGESGYTF. The DNA of the CDR3 is TGTGCCAGCAGTCCCTGGCAGGGGGAGTCTGGCTACACCTTC.

The rearrangement joins TRBV10-3 to TRBJ2-7, with 8 positions matching TRBD2. Trimming cost V 6 bases and J 0 bases; bases outside gene matches: 4. The CDR3 covers 14 residues. Germline CDR1 and CDR2: ENHRY and SYGVKD. CDR3 nucleotides: TGTGCCATCAGCGGGAGGGGGAGCTCCTACGAGCAGTACTTC. Its translation is CAISGRGSSYEQYF.

The CDR3 loop reads CASSLGQGGPGNTIYF. The CDR3 DNA is TGTGCCAGCAGCTTAGGTCAGGGTGGACCCGGAAACACCATATATTTT. The chain carries TRBV7-6 and TRBJ1-3, with a possible D match to TRBD1 (5 bases). The V and J ends lost 1 base and 4 bases respectively, with 14 bases between them. The CDR3 length is 16 residues. Germline CDR1 SGHVS, CDR2 FNYEAQ.

The chain uses TRBV28 and TRBJ2-7, with D possibly TRBD2 on 7 matching bases. Trimming removed 5 bases from V and 2 bases from J, with 16 bases in between. The germline V gene encodes CDR1 MDHEN and CDR2 SYDVKM. CDR3 length: 15 residues. This chain's CDR3 is CASSAVGGAAYEQYF. In DNA, the CDR3 is TGTGCCAGCAGTGCCGTGGGGGGGGCTGCCTACGAGCAGTACTTC.

In this sample, this clone turned up once. This chain links TRBV7-9 with TRBJ2-7, with D tentatively TRBD2 (6 bases). The V end lost 3 bases, the J end lost 0 bases, and 9 bases lay between the germline ends. This CDR3 has 14 amino acids. The germline CDR1 and CDR2 sequences are SEHNR and FQNEAQ (reference sequence). CDR3 residues: CASSLRGYSYEQYF. The CDR3 DNA sequence: TGTGCCAGCAGCTTGCGGGGATACTCCTACGAGCAGTACTTC.

This clone was seen a handful of times. The chain joins TRBV9 to TRBJ2-6; maybe TRBD1 (6 bases). V lost 4 bases and J 2 bases, leaving 7 bases between the germline ends. The CDR3 is 14 amino acids. Germline values: CDR1 SGDLS, CDR2 YYNGEE. The CDR3 loop reads CASSSGAGANVLTF. CDR3 nucleotide sequence: TGTGCCAGCAGCTCAGGGGCTGGGGCCAACGTCCTGACTTTC.

The chain employs TRBV11-2 and TRBJ2-3; D gene uncertain. Trimming removed 4 bases from V and 1 base from J, with 15 bases in between. Germline lookup yields CDR1 SGHAT and CDR2 FQNNGV. The CDR3 contains 16 residues. DNA of the CDR3: TGTGCCAGCAGCTCCCTCCCGGGCGGAGGCACAGATACGCAGTATTTT. Translation: CASSSLPGGGTDTQYF. The whole variable domain, filled in from reference TRBV11-2 and TRBJ2-3, reads EAGVAQSPRYKIIEKRQSVAFWCNPISGHATLYWYQQILGQGPKLLIQFQNNGVVDDSQLPKDRFSAERLKGVDSTLKIQPAKLEDSAVYLCASSSLPGGGTDTQYFGPGTRLTVL.

CDR3 amino acids: CASSSAAGLNTEAFF. The CDR3 coding sequence is TGCGCCAGCAGCTCCGCGGCCGGGTTGAACACTGAAGCTTTCTTT. The chain links TRBV5-1 to TRBJ1-1; D call uncertain. V was cut by 3 bases and J by 0 bases, with 12 bases left in between. From germline, CDR1 is SGHRS and CDR2 YFSETQ. CDR3 length: 15 amino acids. Drawing the rest from reference TRBV5-1 and TRBJ1-1, the complete variable domain is KAGVTQTPRYLIKTRGQQVTLSCSPISGHRSVSWYQQTPGQGLQFLFEYFSETQRNKGNFPGRFSGRQFSNSRSEMNVSTLELGDSALYLCASSSAAGLNTEAFFGQGTRLTVV.

As for this clone: A read error may account for a junction end that differs from germline. The V call is TRBV2, the J call TRBJ2-5; the D gene is possibly TRBD2 (5 bases). Per germline, CDR1 SNHLY and CDR2 FYNNEI. The CDR3 has 14 amino acids. The chain's CDR3 is CASSAGPGTPLMDF. As DNA, the CDR3 is TGTGCCAGCAGTGCGGGCCCGGGAACTCCTCTTATGGACTTC. Variable domain in full (rest from reference TRBV2 and TRBJ2-5): EPEVTQTPSHQVTQMGQEVILRCVPISNHLYFYWYRQILGQKVEFLVSFYNNEISEKSEIFDDQFSVERPDGSNFTLKIRSTKLEDSAMYFCASSAGPGTPLMDFGPGTRLLVL.

This sequence joins TRBV7-9 and TRBJ1-3, with a tentative D call TRBD1 (6 bases). The germline V gene encodes CDR1 SEHNR and CDR2 FQNEAQ (reference sequence). Between the trimmed V and J ends, which lost 7 bases and 0 bases, there was a span of 16 bases. The CDR3 loop spans 16 amino acids. For the CDR3, the DNA is TGTGCCAGCACCACCAAACAGGGCGTCTCTGGAAACACCATATATTTT. It encodes CASTTKQGVSGNTIYF.

This clone has a single count. The genes are TRBV7-8 and TRBJ2-7; 7 bases line up with TRBD1. The CDR3 has 15 amino acids. V trimming: 3 bases; J trimming: 5 bases; junction bases outside the gene matches: 10. Looked up from germline, CDR1 is SGHVS and CDR2 is FQNEAQ. Here the CDR3 DNA reads TGTGCCAGCAGCTTGGGCGACAGGGAATACGACGAGCAGTACTTC. Translated, it gives CASSLGDREYDEQYF.

This clone appeared once. CDR3 in amino acids: CASSQGNSYEQYF. DNA of the CDR3: TGCGCCAGCAGCCAAGGGAACTCCTACGAGCAGTACTTC. V is TRBV4-3 and J is TRBJ2-7; D unclear. The V and J ends lost 1 base and 0 bases respectively, with 4 bases between them. The germline V gene has CDR1 LGHNA and CDR2 YSLEER. This CDR3 has 13 residues.

This clone was seen a few times. Different DNA sequences within this sample yield the same CDR3. The chain is built from TRBV7-9 and TRBJ2-7; a possible D gene is TRBD2 (5 bases). In germline, CDR1 is SEHNR, CDR2 FQNEAQ (reference sequence). Trimming removed 0 bases at V and 5 bases at J, with 8 bases between. The CDR3 runs 13 residues. This chain's CDR3 is CASSLAGSDEQYF. The DNA for the CDR3 is TGTGCCAGCAGCTTAGCGGGGAGCGACGAGCAGTACTTC.